Below, 20 T cell receptor beta chains from the same sample are listed, as sequenced in a study of blood T cell repertoires in COVID-19. TCRdb keeps only in-frame clones here, not all; method: immunoSEQ multiplex PCR. The sample gives fewer than 350,000 clones, about 87% of which show up once; roughly 4.3% is in the top ten. The sample taken for sequencing was PBMCs or T cells enriched from blood (not recorded which). The receptor source for this set is a woman aged 25-40 years with acute COVID-19.

This CDR3 reads CASSVTSGSDEQFF. Here the CDR3 DNA reads TGCGCCAGCAGCGTGACTAGCGGGAGCGATGAGCAGTTCTTC. The V gene is TRBV5-1, the J gene TRBJ2-1, with 12 bases matching TRBD2. This CDR3 spans 14 amino acids. The V and J ends lost 4 bases and 8 bases, in that order; junction bases with no gene match: 4. Per germline, CDR1 SGHRS and CDR2 YFSETQ.

This clone came up once. V is TRBV6-5 and J is TRBJ2-7, with 7 bases aligning to TRBD1. The length of the CDR3 is 14 residues. The V segment lost 0 bases and the J segment 4 bases; nucleotides outside the gene matches: 3. Germline V gene sequence: CDR1 MNHEY, CDR2 SVGAGI. Here the CDR3 reads CASSYSGQPYEQYF. For the CDR3, the DNA is TGTGCCAGCAGTTACTCGGGACAGCCTTACGAGCAGTACTTC.

The genes are TRBV7-2 and TRBJ1-5; D might be TRBD1 (5 bases). Deletions cut 3 bases from V and 4 bases from J, with 10 bases between. The CDR3 has 14 amino acids. The germline V gene has CDR1 SGHTA and CDR2 FQGNSA. The CDR3 nucleotides read TGTGCCAGCAGCTTGGGGAACAGGAATCAGCCCCAGCATTTT. Its translation: CASSLGNRNQPQHF.

In this sample, this clone turned up once. CDR3 in DNA: TGTGCCAGCAGCTATGGGATATCTAGCGGGGTCACAGATACGCAGTATTTT. This translates into CASSYGISSGVTDTQYF. V usage is TRBV7-9 and J usage is TRBJ2-3, with 9 bases fitting TRBD2. There are 17 residues in the CDR3. Germline CDR1 SEHNR, CDR2 FQNEAQ (reference sequence). V lost 4 bases to trimming and J lost 2 bases; unmatched junction nucleotides: 10.

This clone appeared a single time. The V call is TRBV7-2, the J call TRBJ2-1; TRBD2 matches at 8 bases. V dropped 5 bases and J dropped 9; count of bases not matched to a gene: 15. This CDR3 region has 16 residues. CDR1 is SGHTA, CDR2 FQGNSA, per germline. The CDR3 DNA follows: TGTGCCAGCAGCGTAGTAGCGGGAAGTACTAGCAGTGAGCAGTTCTTC. Amino acids: CASSVVAGSTSSEQFF.

Remarks on this clone: Other DNA sequences in the sample encode the same CDR3. CDR3 loop: CSAAQGYGYTF. The CDR3 nucleotides read TGCAGTGCCGCTCAGGGCTATGGCTACACCTTC. The genes are TRBV20-1 and TRBJ1-2; perhaps TRBD1 as D (5 bases). V was pared by 6 bases and J by 4 bases, with 9 bases between. This CDR3 is built from 11 residues. The germline V gene has CDR1 DFQATT and CDR2 SNEGSKA (reference sequence).

This clone appeared once. V is TRBV6-2 or TRBV6-3 and J is TRBJ2-5; D may be TRBD1 (5 bases). Trimming cost V 6 bases and J 3 bases, with 11 bases left between them. Per germline, CDR1 MNHEY and CDR2 SVGEGT. The CDR3 sequence is 13 residues long. This CDR3 is CASSPQEEETQYF. The CDR3 coding sequence is TGTGCCAGCAGCCCACAGGAAGAAGAGACCCAGTACTTC.

The chain uses TRBV9 and TRBJ1-1; 7 bases are a match to TRBD1. CDR1 and CDR2 (germline): SGDLS, YYNGEE. The CDR3 is made up of 16 amino acids. V was clipped by 3 bases and J by 0 bases; unmatched bases: 8. The CDR3: CASSAKTGRMNTEAFF. CDR3 sequence (DNA): TGTGCCAGCAGCGCTAAGACAGGGAGGATGAACACTGAAGCTTTCTTT.

This clone was picked up one time. The J gene is TRBJ2-1, the V gene TRBV28; D is perhaps TRBD1 (6 bases). CDR3 size: 12 residues. The ends were cut back, 3 bases at V and 10 bases at J, with 10 bases in the middle. Germline loops: CDR1 MDHEN, CDR2 SYDVKM. The DNA for the CDR3 is TGTGCCAGCAGTTTCCAGGGGAGCGAGCAGTTCTTC. This sequence encodes CASSFQGSEQFF.

The rearrangement links TRBV6-6 to TRBJ1-2, with D perhaps matching TRBD1 (5 bases). This CDR3 region has 12 residues. In germline, CDR1 is MNHNY, CDR2 SVGAGI (reference sequence). Deletions cut 3 bases from V and 5 bases from J, with 7 bases between. For the CDR3, the DNA is TGTGCCAGCAGTTATCGACAGTATGGCTACACCTTC. This translates into CASSYRQYGYTF.

The chain joins TRBV27 to TRBJ2-5, with 7 bases lining up with TRBD2. With V trimmed by 6 bases and J by 1 base, 17 bases remained unmatched. Germline V gene lookup returns CDR1 MNHEY and CDR2 SMNVEV (reference sequence). There are 18 residues in the CDR3. Here the CDR3 reads CASSRWGRTRRPQETQYF. CDR3 nucleotides: TGTGCCAGCAGCAGATGGGGCCGGACTAGGAGACCCCAAGAGACCCAGTACTTC.

The chain uses TRBV6-1 and TRBJ2-2; 9 bases map to TRBD1. Per the germline V gene, CDR1 is MNHNS and CDR2 is SASEGT. This CDR3 comprises 19 residues. V was pared by 4 bases and J by 3 bases, with 15 bases of the junction left unmatched. The CDR3 spells CASSARIRWDRVYTGELFF. The CDR3 DNA reads TGTGCCAGCAGTGCCAGGATCCGGTGGGACAGGGTTTACACCGGGGAGCTGTTTTTT.

The table lists this clone with a count of one. The V gene is TRBV28, the J gene TRBJ2-5; D ambiguous. The ends were cut back, 8 bases at V and 4 bases at J, with 11 bases in the middle. This CDR3 is built from 12 residues. CDR1 is MDHEN, CDR2 SYDVKM, per germline. In nucleotides, the CDR3 is TGTGCCAGCGGCAGGTTCGGAGAGACCCAGTACTTC. It codes for CASGRFGETQYF.

The V and J genes are TRBV27 and TRBJ1-6; TRBD1 is a possible D gene (5 bases). Trimming cost V 7 bases and J 7 bases, with 11 bases left between them. The CDR3 is 13 residues long. Germline-derived CDR1 and CDR2 are MNHEY and SMNVEV (reference sequence). The CDR3 reads CASTLGGNSPLHF. The DNA for the CDR3 is TGTGCCAGCACCCTGGGGGGGAATTCACCCCTCCACTTT.

This clone was observed a single time. This chain joins TRBV19 and TRBJ2-5; 9 nucleotides align to TRBD1. The DNA matches TRBJ2-7 better at its end, which makes the J call doubtful. The CDR3 is made up of 13 amino acids. CDR1 is LNHDA and CDR2 is SQIVND in the germline V gene (reference sequence). As DNA, the CDR3 is TGTGCCAGTAAAGGACAGGGGTTCTACGAGCAGTACTTC. Translating it yields CASKGQGFYEQYF.

The sample holds one count of this clone. The chain is built from TRBV4-3 and TRBJ1-2, with D tentatively TRBD1 (5 bases). V shed 3 bases and J shed 0 bases, with 20 bases lying between them. The germline gives CDR1 LGHNA, CDR2 YSLEER. The CDR3 runs 18 residues. For the CDR3, the DNA is TGCGCCAGCAGCCAGCATCACGGGGGAGGCACCCCTAACTATGGCTACACCTTC. Encoded protein: CASSQHHGGGTPNYGYTF.

The V gene is TRBV27, the J gene TRBJ2-7; 8 bases align to TRBD1. The junction had 10 bases not matched to a gene; V was cut back by 6 bases and J by 3 bases. Per the germline V gene, CDR1 is MNHEY and CDR2 is SMNVEV (reference sequence). There are 15 residues in the CDR3. In DNA form, the CDR3 reads TGTGCCAGCAGCCGAACTCAAACAGGGGGCTACGAGCAGTACTTC. It yields the protein CASSRTQTGGYEQYF.

This rearrangement joins TRBV3-1 (or the pseudogene TRBV3-2) to TRBJ2-2; 11 bases agree with TRBD2. CDR1 and CDR2 (germline): LGHDT, YNNKEL (reference sequence). This CDR3 is 17 amino acids long. J was trimmed by 1 base and V by 5 bases; bases with no gene match: 6. The CDR3 reads CASSAQLAGVNTGELFF. CDR3 bases: TGTGCCAGCAGCGCACAACTAGCGGGAGTGAACACCGGGGAGCTGTTTTTT.

The CDR3 nucleotides are TGTGCCAGCAGCGCCTACCGCCCAGGGGAACAGGATGGCTACACCTTC. Encoded protein: CASSAYRPGEQDGYTF. The chain combines TRBV7-2 with TRBJ1-2; TRBD1 might be the D (6 bases). The V and J ends lost 5 bases and 6 bases respectively, with 22 bases between them. Per the germline V gene, CDR1 is SGHTA and CDR2 is FQGNSA. The length of the CDR3 is 16 residues. The whole variable domain, filled in from reference TRBV7-2 and TRBJ1-2, reads GAGVSQSPSNKVTEKGKDVELRCDPISGHTALYWYRQSLGQGLEFLIYFQGNSAPDKSGLPSDRFSAERTGGSVSTLTIQRTQQEDSAVYLCASSAYRPGEQDGYTFGSGTRLTVV.

The chain employs TRBV11-3 and TRBJ2-2; 9 bases line up with TRBD2. Trimming removed 2 bases from V and 5 bases from J; junction bases left unmatched: 3. This CDR3 spans 15 amino acids. Germline V gene data show CDR1 as SGHNT and CDR2 as YENEEA. As DNA, the CDR3 is TGTGCCAGCAGCTTACTCGCGGGAGGGACCGGGGAGCTGTTTTTT. It translates to CASSLLAGGTGELFF.